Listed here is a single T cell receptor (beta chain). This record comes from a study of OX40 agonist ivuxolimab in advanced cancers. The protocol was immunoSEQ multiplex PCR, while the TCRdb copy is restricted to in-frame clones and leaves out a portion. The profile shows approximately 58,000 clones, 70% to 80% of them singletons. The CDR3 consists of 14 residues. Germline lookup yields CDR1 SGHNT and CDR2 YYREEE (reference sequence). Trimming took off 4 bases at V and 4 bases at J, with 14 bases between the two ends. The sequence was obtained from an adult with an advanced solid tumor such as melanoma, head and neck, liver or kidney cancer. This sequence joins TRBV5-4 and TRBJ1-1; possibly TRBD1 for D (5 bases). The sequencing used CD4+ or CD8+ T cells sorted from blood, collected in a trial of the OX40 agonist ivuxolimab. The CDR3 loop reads CASSGLGGFTEAFF. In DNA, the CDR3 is TGTGCCAGCAGCGGGCTGGGGGGATTCACTGAAGCTTTCTTT.